The next 19 T cell receptor beta chains were all read from a single sample in a study of blood T cell repertoires in COVID-19. Data came from immunoSEQ multiplex PCR; TCRdb stores just in-frame clones and leaves some out. The table has around 330,000 clones, roughly 85% seen once. Sequencing used PBMCs or T cells enriched from blood (not recorded which). All receptors come from a woman aged 25 to 39 who had been exposed to COVID-19.

The rearrangement uses TRBV6-5 and TRBJ1-2; possibly TRBD1 for D (6 bases). Germline-derived CDR1 and CDR2 are MNHEY and SVGAGI. The CDR3 is 14 residues long. With 4 bases removed from V and 2 bases from J, the gap between germline ends came to 11 bases. CDR3 protein: CASSSHTGNYGYTF. CDR3 sequence (DNA): TGTGCCAGCAGTTCCCACACAGGGAACTATGGCTACACCTTC.

The V gene is TRBV7-2, the J gene TRBJ2-1, with TRBD2 identical over 10 bases. The CDR3 sequence is 14 residues long. The V and J ends lost 3 bases and 10 bases, in that order; junction bases with no gene match: 6. CDR1 and CDR2 (germline): SGHTA, FQGNSA. CDR3 in DNA: TGTGCCAGCAGCTTGGGCAGCGGGGGGGACGAGCAGTTCTTC. It encodes CASSLGSGGDEQFF.

The rearrangement joins TRBV11-1 to TRBJ2-1; unclear D gene. This CDR3 spans 14 amino acids. V lost 8 bases and J 0 bases, leaving 11 bases between the germline ends. The germline V gene has CDR1 SGHAT and CDR2 FQDESV (reference sequence). The CDR3: CASGLGYSYNEQFF. The CDR3 DNA sequence: TGTGCCAGCGGTTTGGGCTACTCCTACAATGAGCAGTTCTTC.

The chain couples TRBV7-3 to TRBJ1-5; tentative D call: TRBD1 (5 bases). Trimming removed 10 bases from V and 2 bases from J, with 9 bases in between. Germline V gene lookup returns CDR1 SGHTA and CDR2 FQGTGA. The CDR3 consists of 12 residues. CDR3: CANPRGNQPQHF. The CDR3 bases are TGTGCCAACCCCAGGGGCAATCAGCCCCAGCATTTT. Complete variable domain (other parts from reference TRBV7-3 and TRBJ1-5): GAGVSQTPSNKVTEKGKYVELRCDPISGHTALYWYRQSLGQGPEFLIYFQGTGAADDSGLPNDRFFAVRPEGSVSTLKIQRTERGDSAVYLCANPRGNQPQHFGDGTRLSIL.

J is TRBJ2-7 and V is TRBV3-1 (or the pseudogene TRBV3-2); maybe TRBD1 (5 bases). V was trimmed by 4 bases and J by 10 bases, leaving 17 bases between them. Germline CDR1 LGHDT, CDR2 YNNKEL (reference sequence). The CDR3 sequence is 13 residues long. CDR3: CASSLGRSQAQYF. CDR3 nucleotides: TGTGCCAGCAGCCTGGGGCGGTCTCAGGCCCAGTACTTC.

V usage is TRBV7-9 and J usage is TRBJ1-2; 7 bases map to TRBD1. The J segment lost 4 bases and the V segment lost 5 bases, leaving 16 bases of the junction unmatched. Germline V gene data show CDR1 as SEHNR and CDR2 as FQNEAQ (reference sequence). CDR3 length: 17 amino acids. The CDR3 loop reads CASSPHRRQGAGYGYTF. CDR3 in DNA: TGTGCCAGCAGCCCCCACCGACGACAGGGAGCGGGCTATGGCTACACCTTC.

This clone was detected ten times or more. The chain uses TRBV28 and TRBJ1-1, with D maybe TRBD1 (5 bases). Between the trimmed V and J ends, which lost 2 bases and 6 bases, there was a span of 25 bases. Germline CDR1 is MDHEN and CDR2 is SYDVKM. This CDR3 region has 18 residues. In DNA form, the CDR3 reads TGTGCCAGCAGTTTAGTTTATCGGGGGTCGGGGAAAAGAGCTGAAGCTTTCTTT. It specifies CASSLVYRGSGKRAEAFF.

This clone came up once. This chain links TRBV4-2 with TRBJ2-5; maybe TRBD1 (7 bases). V lost 4 bases to trimming and J lost 5 bases, with 23 bases between them. CDR1 is LGHNA, CDR2 YNFKEQ, per germline. The CDR3 runs to 17 residues. CDR3 sequence (DNA): TGTGCCAGCAGCCTAGAAATCAGTGAACAGGGGAGGGAGACCCAGTACTTC. It encodes CASSLEISEQGRETQYF.

The V gene is TRBV5-4, the J gene TRBJ2-2; 8 nucleotides agree with TRBD2. Trimming took 5 bases from V and 6 from J; bases not matched to a gene: 6. Germline V gives CDR1 SGHNT, CDR2 YYREEE (reference sequence). There are 14 residues in the CDR3. Here the CDR3 reads CASRPGTRPGELFF. CDR3 DNA: TGTGCCAGCAGGCCGGGGACTAGACCCGGGGAGCTGTTTTTT.

This clone was found a few times. This chain joins TRBV5-1 and TRBJ2-5; D is perhaps TRBD2 (5 bases). The CDR3 extends over 15 amino acids. Trimming removed 7 bases at V and 5 bases at J, with 21 bases between. Germline CDR1 and CDR2: SGHRS and YFSETQ. This chain's CDR3 is CASRPGLGMEETQYF. CDR3 DNA: TGCGCCAGCCGCCCGGGATTAGGGATGGAGGAGACCCAGTACTTC.

The chain uses TRBV19 and TRBJ2-7; D is perhaps TRBD2 (5 bases). This CDR3 is 13 amino acids long. Trimming cost V 5 bases and J 2 bases, with 10 bases left between them. Germline values: CDR1 LNHDA, CDR2 SQIVND (reference sequence). The CDR3 DNA reads TGTGCCAGTAGTGGGAGTGCTCCCTACGAGCAGTACTTC. This sequence encodes CASSGSAPYEQYF.

The genes are TRBV18 and TRBJ1-2; 9 nucleotides agree with TRBD1. CDR1 and CDR2 (germline): KGHSH, LQKENI. V lost 5 bases, J lost 7 bases, and 14 bases stayed unmatched. The length of the CDR3 is 16 residues. CDR3 coding DNA: TGTGCCAGCTCAGATTCCCGGGACAGGGTTTTTGGTGGCTACACCTTC. Its translation: CASSDSRDRVFGGYTF.

The CDR3 loop is CASSTQGTNTEAFF. The DNA for the CDR3 is TGTGCCAGCTCTACTCAGGGGACGAACACTGAAGCTTTCTTT. The rearrangement joins TRBV11-1 to TRBJ1-1, with a possible D match to TRBD1 (6 bases). The CDR3 is 14 amino acids. In germline, CDR1 is SGHAT, CDR2 FQDESV (reference sequence). Trimming shortened V by 8 bases and J by 1 base, and 14 bases separated the two germline ends.

The chain is built from TRBV2 and TRBJ1-1; D is uncertain. The CDR3 is made up of 15 amino acids. Germline lookup yields CDR1 SNHLY and CDR2 FYNNEI. Between the trimmed V and J ends, which lost 2 bases and 4 bases, there was a span of 14 bases. The CDR3 coding sequence is TGTGCCAGCAGTGAAAAGATGAAGCTTCTCACTGAAGCTTTCTTT. Amino acid sequence: CASSEKMKLLTEAFF.

DNA of the CDR3: TGTGCCAGCAGTTTAGGGCAGGAAGTTGAAGCTTTCTTT. It encodes CASSLGQEVEAFF. V usage is TRBV28 and J usage is TRBJ1-1; the D is unclear. The CDR3 runs 13 residues. Trimming removed 2 bases from V and 7 bases from J, with 11 bases in between. CDR1 MDHEN and CDR2 SYDVKM come from the germline V gene.

The chain combines TRBV30 with TRBJ2-3; unclear D gene. Germline V gives CDR1 GTSNPN, CDR2 SVGIG (reference sequence). V was clipped by 5 bases and J by 2 bases, with 5 bases between them. The CDR3 runs to 11 residues. This chain's CDR3 is CAWAYTDTQYF. CDR3 sequence (DNA): TGTGCCTGGGCCTACACAGATACGCAGTATTTT.

The chain links TRBV4-3 to TRBJ1-2; maybe TRBD1 (6 bases). The CDR3 length is 12 residues. V lost 1 base and J lost 12, with 12 bases in between. The germline V gene encodes CDR1 LGHNA and CDR2 YSLEER. CDR3: CASSQGRQADTF. In DNA, the CDR3 is TGCGCCAGCAGCCAAGGCCGACAGGCGGACACCTTC.

The chain carries TRBV30 and TRBJ1-6, with a tentative D call TRBD1 (6 bases). Germline V lookup: CDR1 GTSNPN, CDR2 SVGIG (reference sequence). This CDR3 region has 11 residues. V dropped 5 bases and J dropped 10 bases, with 9 bases sitting between them. The CDR3 sequence is CAWEQGSPLHF. The CDR3 DNA reads as TGTGCCTGGGAACAGGGATCACCCCTCCACTTT. Full variable domain (remainder filled in from reference TRBV30 and TRBJ1-6): SQTIHQWPATLVQPVGSPLSLECTVEGTSNPNLYWYRQAAGRGLQLLFYSVGIGQISSEVPQNLSASRPQDRQFILSSKKLLLSDSGFYLCAWEQGSPLHFGNGTRLTVT.

This clone was recorded only once. V usage is TRBV30 and J usage is TRBJ1-2, with TRBD1 matching over 8 bases. Germline assignment: CDR1 GTSNPN and CDR2 SVGIG (reference sequence). This CDR3 comprises 15 residues. V lost 1 base and J lost 4; bases outside the gene matches: 8. In DNA, the CDR3 is TGTGCCTGGAGTGACCGGACAGGGTATGCCTATGGCTACACCTTC. Translating gives CAWSDRTGYAYGYTF.